This TCR beta chain was captured in a study of blood T cell repertoires in COVID-19. Clones were sequenced by immunoSEQ multiplex PCR, and TCRdb holds only the in-frame ones, with some missing. The sample carries under 200,000 clones, roughly 86% recorded once. The ends were cut back, 7 bases at V and 8 bases at J, with 20 bases in the middle. CDR1 is SGHVS and CDR2 is FQNEAQ in the germline V gene. This CDR3 contains 14 residues. The sample was peripheral blood. The rearrangement joins TRBV7-8 to TRBJ1-2; D might be TRBD1 (5 bases). The TCR originated in a man in his 70s with acute or convalescent COVID-19. The CDR3 loop reads CASTPLGQGGGYTF. CDR3 nucleotide sequence: TGTGCCAGCACCCCGTTAGGGCAGGGAGGCGGCTACACCTTC.